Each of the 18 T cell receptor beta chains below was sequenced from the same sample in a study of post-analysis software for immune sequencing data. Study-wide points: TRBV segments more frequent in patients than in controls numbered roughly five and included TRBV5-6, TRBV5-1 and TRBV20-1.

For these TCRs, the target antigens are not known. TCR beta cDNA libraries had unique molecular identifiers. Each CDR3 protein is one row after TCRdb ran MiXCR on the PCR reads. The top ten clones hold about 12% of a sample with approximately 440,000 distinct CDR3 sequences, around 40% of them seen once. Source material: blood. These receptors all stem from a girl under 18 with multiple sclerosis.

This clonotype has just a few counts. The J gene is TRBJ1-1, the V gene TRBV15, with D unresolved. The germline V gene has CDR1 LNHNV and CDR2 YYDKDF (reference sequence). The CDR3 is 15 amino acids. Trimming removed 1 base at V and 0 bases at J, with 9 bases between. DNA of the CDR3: TGTGCCACCAGCAGAGTAGGACTTATGAACACTGAAGCTTTCTTT. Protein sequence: CATSRVGLMNTEAFF.

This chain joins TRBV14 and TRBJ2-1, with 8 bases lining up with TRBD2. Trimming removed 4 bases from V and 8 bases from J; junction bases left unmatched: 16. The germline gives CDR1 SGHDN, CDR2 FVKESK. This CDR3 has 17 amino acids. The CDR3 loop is CASSLAEAGAGSYEQFF. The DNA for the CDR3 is TGTGCCAGCAGCCTAGCAGAAGCGGGAGCGGGGTCGTATGAGCAGTTCTTC.

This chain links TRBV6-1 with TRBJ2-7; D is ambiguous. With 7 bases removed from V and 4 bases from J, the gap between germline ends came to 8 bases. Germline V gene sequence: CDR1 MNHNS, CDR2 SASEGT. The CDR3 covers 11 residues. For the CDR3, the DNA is TGTGCCAGCATCTCAATATACGAGCAGTACTTC. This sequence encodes CASISIYEQYF.

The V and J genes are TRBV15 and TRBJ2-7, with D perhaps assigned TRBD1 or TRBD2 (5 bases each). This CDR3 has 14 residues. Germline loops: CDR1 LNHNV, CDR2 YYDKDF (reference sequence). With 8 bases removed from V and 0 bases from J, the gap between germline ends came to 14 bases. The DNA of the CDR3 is TGTGCCACCCTACTTCCAGGGAGCTCCTACGAGCAGTACTTC. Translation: CATLLPGSSYEQYF.

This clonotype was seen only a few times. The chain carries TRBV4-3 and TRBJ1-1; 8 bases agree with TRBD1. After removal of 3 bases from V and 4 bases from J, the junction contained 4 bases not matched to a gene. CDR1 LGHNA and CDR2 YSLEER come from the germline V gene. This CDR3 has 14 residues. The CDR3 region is CASSHAGQGTEAFF. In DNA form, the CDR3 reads TGCGCCAGCAGCCATGCCGGACAGGGCACTGAAGCTTTCTTT.

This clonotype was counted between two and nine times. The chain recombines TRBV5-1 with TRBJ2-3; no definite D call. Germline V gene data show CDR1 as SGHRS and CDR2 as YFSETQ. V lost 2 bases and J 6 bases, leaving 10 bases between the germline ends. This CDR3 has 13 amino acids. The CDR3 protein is CASSFIDKDTQYF. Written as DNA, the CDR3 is TGCGCCAGCAGCTTTATAGATAAGGATACGCAGTATTTT.

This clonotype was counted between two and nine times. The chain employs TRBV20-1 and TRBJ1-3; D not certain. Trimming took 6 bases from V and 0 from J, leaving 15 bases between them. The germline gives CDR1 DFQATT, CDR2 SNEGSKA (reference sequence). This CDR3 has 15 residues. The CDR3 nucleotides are TGCAGTGCCCAGGACGGACCGAGCTCTGGAAACACCATATATTTT. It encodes CSAQDGPSSGNTIYF.

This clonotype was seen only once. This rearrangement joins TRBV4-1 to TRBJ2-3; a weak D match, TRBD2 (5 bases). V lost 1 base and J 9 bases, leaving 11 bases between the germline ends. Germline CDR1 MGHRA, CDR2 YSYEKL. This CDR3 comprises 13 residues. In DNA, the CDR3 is TGCGCCAGCAGCCAAGTGGGCGGACTCACGCAGTATTTT. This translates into CASSQVGGLTQYF.

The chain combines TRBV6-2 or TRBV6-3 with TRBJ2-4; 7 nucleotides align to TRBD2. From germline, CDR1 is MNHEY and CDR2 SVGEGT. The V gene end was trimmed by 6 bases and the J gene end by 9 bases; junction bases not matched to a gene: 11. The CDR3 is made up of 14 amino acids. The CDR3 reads CASSPSGVPSIQYF. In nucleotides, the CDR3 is TGTGCCAGCAGCCCCAGCGGGGTTCCGAGCATTCAGTACTTC.

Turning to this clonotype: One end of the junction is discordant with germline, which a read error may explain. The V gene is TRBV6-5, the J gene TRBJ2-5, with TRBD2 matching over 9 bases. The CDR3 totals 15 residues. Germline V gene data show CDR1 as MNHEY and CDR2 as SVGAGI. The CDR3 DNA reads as TGTGCCCGCAGTTACTCGTTAGCGGGAGAGGAGACCCAGTACTTC. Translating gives CARSYSLAGEETQYF.

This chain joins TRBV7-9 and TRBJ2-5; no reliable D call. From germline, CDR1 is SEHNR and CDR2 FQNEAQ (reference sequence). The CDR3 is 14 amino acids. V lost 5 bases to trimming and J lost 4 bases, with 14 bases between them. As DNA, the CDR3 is TGTGCCAGCAGCACGACCCTAGTCCGAGAGACCCAGTACTTC. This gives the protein CASSTTLVRETQYF. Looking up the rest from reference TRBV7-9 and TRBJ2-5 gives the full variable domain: DTGVSQNPRHKITKRGQNVTFRCDPISEHNRLYWYRQTLGQGPEFLTYFQNEAQLEKSRLLSDRFSAERPKGSFSTLEIQRTEQGDSAMYLCASSTTLVRETQYFGPGTRLLVL.

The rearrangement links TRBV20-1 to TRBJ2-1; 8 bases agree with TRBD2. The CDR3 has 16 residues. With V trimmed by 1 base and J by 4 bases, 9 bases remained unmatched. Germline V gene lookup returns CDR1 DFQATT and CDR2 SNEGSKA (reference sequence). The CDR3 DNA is TGCAGTGCTAGAGGCCTACCGGGACTAGGATACAATGAGCAGTTCTTC. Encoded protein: CSARGLPGLGYNEQFF.

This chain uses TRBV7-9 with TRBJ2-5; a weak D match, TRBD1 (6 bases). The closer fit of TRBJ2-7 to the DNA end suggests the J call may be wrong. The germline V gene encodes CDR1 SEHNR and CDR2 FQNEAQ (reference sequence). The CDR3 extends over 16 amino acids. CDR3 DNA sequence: TGTGCCAGCAGCTTAGGACCACAGGGATTTACCTACGAGCAGTACTTC. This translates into CASSLGPQGFTYEQYF.

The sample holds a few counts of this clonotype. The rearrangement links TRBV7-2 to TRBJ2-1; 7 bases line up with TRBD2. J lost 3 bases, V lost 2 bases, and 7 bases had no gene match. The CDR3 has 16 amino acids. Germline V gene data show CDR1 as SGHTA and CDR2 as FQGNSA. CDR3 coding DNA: TGTGCCAGCAGCTTACAAGCTAGCGGAGTCTACAATGAGCAGTTCTTC. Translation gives CASSLQASGVYNEQFF.

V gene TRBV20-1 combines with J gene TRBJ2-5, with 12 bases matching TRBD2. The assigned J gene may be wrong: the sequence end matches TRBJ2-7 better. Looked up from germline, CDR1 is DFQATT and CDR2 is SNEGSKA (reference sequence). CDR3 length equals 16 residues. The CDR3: CSARDPTSGSVNEQYF. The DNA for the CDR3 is TGCAGTGCTAGAGACCCGACTAGCGGGAGTGTGAACGAGCAGTACTTC.

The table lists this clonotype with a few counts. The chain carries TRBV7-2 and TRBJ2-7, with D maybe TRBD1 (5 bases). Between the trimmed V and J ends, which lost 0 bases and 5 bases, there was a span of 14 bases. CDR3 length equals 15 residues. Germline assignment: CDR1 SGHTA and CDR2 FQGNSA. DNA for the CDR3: TGTGCCAGCAGCTTAGCGGGCACCCAGGGCCACGAGCAGTACTTC. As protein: CASSLAGTQGHEQYF.

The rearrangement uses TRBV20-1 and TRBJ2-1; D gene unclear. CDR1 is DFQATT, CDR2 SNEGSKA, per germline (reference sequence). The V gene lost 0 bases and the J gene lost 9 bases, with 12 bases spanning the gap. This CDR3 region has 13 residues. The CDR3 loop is CSARDLARTEQFF. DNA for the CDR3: TGCAGTGCTAGAGATCTGGCCCGCACTGAGCAGTTCTTC.

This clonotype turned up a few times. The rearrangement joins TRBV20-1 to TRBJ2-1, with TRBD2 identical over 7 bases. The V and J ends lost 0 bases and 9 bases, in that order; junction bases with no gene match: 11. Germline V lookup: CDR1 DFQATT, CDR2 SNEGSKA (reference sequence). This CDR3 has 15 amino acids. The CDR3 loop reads CSARDRVAGEVEQFF. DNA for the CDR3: TGCAGTGCTAGAGATAGGGTCGCGGGAGAGGTTGAGCAGTTCTTC.